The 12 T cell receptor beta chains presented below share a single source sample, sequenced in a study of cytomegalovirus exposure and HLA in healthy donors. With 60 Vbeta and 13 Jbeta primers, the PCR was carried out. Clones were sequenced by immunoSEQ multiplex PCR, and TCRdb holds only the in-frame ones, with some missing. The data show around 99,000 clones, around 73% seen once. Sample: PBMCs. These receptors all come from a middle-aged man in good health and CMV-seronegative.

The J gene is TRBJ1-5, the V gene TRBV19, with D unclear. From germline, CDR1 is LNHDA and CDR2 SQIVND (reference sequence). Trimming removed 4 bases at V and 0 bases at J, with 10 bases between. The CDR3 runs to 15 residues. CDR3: CASSTSTVSNQPQHF. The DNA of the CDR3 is TGTGCCAGTAGTACTTCCACAGTTAGCAATCAGCCCCAGCATTTT.

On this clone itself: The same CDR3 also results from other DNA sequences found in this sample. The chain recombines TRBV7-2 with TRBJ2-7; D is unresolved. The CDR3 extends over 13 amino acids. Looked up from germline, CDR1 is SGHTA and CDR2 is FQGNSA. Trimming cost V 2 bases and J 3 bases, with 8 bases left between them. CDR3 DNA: TGTGCCAGCAGCTTATTAACGGGCTACGAGCAGTACTTC. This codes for CASSLLTGYEQYF. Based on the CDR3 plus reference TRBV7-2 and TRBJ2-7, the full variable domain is GAGVSQSPSNKVTEKGKDVELRCDPISGHTALYWYRQSLGQGLEFLIYFQGNSAPDKSGLPSDRFSAERTGGSVSTLTIQRTQQEDSAVYLCASSLLTGYEQYFGPGTRLTVT.

CDR3 region: CAWRGQGAGGYTF. In DNA form, the CDR3 reads TGTGCCTGGAGAGGGCAGGGGGCGGGTGGCTACACCTTC. The chain has TRBV30 and TRBJ1-2, with 8 positions matching TRBD1. The CDR3 contains 13 residues. Germline assignment: CDR1 GTSNPN and CDR2 SVGIG (reference sequence). J was trimmed by 7 bases and V by 3 bases; bases with no gene match: 7.

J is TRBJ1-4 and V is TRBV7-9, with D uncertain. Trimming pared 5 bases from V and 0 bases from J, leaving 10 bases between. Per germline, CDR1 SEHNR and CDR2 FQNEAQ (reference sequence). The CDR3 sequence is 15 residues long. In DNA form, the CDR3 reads TGTGCCAGCAGCGAGGTGGGTCCAACTAATGAAAAACTGTTTTTT. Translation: CASSEVGPTNEKLFF.

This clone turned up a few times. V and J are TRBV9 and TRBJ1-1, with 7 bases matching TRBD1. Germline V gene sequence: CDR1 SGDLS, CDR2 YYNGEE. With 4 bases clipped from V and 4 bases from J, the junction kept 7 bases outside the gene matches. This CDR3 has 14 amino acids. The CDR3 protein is CASSPLGGVTEAFF. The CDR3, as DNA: TGTGCCAGCAGCCCCCTAGGGGGCGTCACTGAAGCTTTCTTT. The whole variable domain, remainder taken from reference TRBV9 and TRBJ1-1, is DSGVTQTPKHLITATGQRVTLRCSPRSGDLSVYWYQQSLDQGLQFLIQYYNGEERAKGNILERFSAQQFPDLHSELNLSSLELGDSALYFCASSPLGGVTEAFFGQGTRLTVV.

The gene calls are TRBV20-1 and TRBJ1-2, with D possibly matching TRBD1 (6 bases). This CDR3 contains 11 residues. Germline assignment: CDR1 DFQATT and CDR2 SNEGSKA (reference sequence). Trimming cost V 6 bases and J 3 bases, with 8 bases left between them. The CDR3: CSARQDYGYTF. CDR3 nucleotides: TGCAGTGCCCGACAGGACTATGGCTACACCTTC.

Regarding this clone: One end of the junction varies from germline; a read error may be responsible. The CDR3 sequence: CASCTGTGSYEQSF. The CDR3 nucleotides are TGTGCCAGCTGCACCGGGACAGGCTCCTACGAGCAGTCCTTC. This rearrangement joins TRBV28 to TRBJ2-7; the match to TRBD1 covers 8 bases. CDR3 length: 14 amino acids. CDR1 and CDR2 from the germline V gene are MDHEN and SYDVKM.

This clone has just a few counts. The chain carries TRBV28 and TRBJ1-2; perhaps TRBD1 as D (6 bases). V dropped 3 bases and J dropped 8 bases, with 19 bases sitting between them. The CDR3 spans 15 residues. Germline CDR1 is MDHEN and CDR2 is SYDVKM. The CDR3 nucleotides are TGTGCCAGCAGTTTCCCCAGGGGTTTTTCGGGCGGCTACACCTTC. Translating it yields CASSFPRGFSGGYTF.

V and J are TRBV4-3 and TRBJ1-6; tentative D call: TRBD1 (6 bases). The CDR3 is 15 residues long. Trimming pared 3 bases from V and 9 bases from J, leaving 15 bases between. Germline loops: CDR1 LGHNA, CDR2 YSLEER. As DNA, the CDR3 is TGCGCCAGCAGCCAGGGCCGCGGACAGACTTCACCCCTCCACTTT. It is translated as CASSQGRGQTSPLHF.

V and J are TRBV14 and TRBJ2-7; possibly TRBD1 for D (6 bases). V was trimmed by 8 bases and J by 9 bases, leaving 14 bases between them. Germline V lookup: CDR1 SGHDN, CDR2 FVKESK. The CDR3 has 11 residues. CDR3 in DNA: TGTGCCAGCGGGCAGGGGAGAGCGCAGTACTTC. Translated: CASGQGRAQYF.

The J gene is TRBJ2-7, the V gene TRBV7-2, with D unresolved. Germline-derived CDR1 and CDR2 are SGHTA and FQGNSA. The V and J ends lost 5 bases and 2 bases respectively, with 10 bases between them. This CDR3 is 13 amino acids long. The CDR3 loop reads CASSPRFAYEQYF. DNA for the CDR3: TGTGCCAGCAGCCCCCGGTTTGCCTACGAGCAGTACTTC.

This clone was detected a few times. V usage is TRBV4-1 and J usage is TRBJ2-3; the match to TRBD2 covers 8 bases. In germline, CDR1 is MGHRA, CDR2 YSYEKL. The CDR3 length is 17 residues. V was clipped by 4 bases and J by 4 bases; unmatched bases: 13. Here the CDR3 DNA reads TGCGCCAGCAGCCTTACCCCCCGGGAGGGTAGCGCAGATACGCAGTATTTT. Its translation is CASSLTPREGSADTQYF.